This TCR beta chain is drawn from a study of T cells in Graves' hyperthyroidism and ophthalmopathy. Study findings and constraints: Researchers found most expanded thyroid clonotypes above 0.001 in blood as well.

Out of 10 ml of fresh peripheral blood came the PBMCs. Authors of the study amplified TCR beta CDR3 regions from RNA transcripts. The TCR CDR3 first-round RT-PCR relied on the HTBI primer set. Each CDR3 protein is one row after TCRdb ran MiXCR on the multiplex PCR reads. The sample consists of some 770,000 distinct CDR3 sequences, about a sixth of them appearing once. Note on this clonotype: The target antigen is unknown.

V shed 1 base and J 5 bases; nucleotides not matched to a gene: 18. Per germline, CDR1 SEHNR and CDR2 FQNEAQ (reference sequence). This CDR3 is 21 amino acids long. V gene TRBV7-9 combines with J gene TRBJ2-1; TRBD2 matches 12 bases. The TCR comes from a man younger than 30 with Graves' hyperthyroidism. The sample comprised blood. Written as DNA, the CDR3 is TGTGCCAGCAGCTTAGGACTTTTGGGTAGGCTAGCGGGAGGGCGGGACAATGAGCAGTTCTTC. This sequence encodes CASSLGLLGRLAGGRDNEQFF.